A selection of T cell receptor beta chains follows, all from one sample in a study of T cell changes during pregnancy in multiple sclerosis. Using immunoSEQ multiplex PCR, the repertoire was profiled, and TCRdb retains in-frame clones only, with some absent. The data show about 98,000 clones, with under 95% seen just once and roughly 2.3% held by the top ten. Sequenced material: peripheral blood, taken after pregnancy. These receptors were obtained from a female donor in good health, enrolled as a control in a pregnancy study. Both conserved end residues are part of each CDR3. Fields, in order: V gene, clone size, J gene, D gene, CDR3 protein, CDR3 DNA. D genes are given only for firm matches. Clone size is shown for a subset of rows, as once, few, many or a class of expanded clone.

TRBV6-5	-	TRBJ1-3	TRBD1	CATSTGAGSGNTIYF	TGTGCCACTTCGACAGGGGCTGGCTCTGGAAACACCATATATTTT
TRBV7-8	-	TRBJ1-1	-	CASSFQRFRGPEAFF	TGTGCCAGCAGCTTCCAGCGCTTTAGGGGCCCTGAAGCTTTCTTT
TRBV19	-	TRBJ1-2	-	CASSIITGIHGYTF	TGTGCCAGTAGTATCATCACAGGGATACATGGCTACACCTTC
TRBV7-9	once	TRBJ2-2	-	CASSPFTGELFF	TGTGCCAGCAGCCCCTTTACCGGGGAGCTGTTTTTT
TRBV28	once	TRBJ1-5	TRBD1	CASTLDRIVHF	TGTGCCAGCACCCTGGACAGGATAGTGCATTTT
TRBV7-9	-	TRBJ1-5	TRBD1	CASSPGQNQPQHF	TGTGCCAGCAGCCCGGGACAGAATCAGCCCCAGCATTTT
TRBV28	-	TRBJ2-2	-	CASSLWTIGGLNTGELFF	TGTGCCAGCAGTTTATGGACGATAGGGGGTTTAAACACCGGGGAGCTGTTTTTT
TRBV6-5	-	TRBJ1-1	-	CASSLRGKSTEAFF	TGTGCCAGCAGCCTACGGGGGAAAAGCACTGAAGCTTTCTTT
TRBV2	once	TRBJ1-2	TRBD1	CASSLGQGEGYTF	TGTGCCAGCAGCCTTGGACAGGGGGAAGGCTACACCTTC
TRBV12-5	-	TRBJ2-7	-	CASGLPGYEQYF	TGTGCTAGTGGTTTGCCCGGCTACGAGCAGTACTTC
TRBV30	-	TRBJ2-3	-	CAWKREFVSADTQYF	TGTGCCTGGAAACGGGAGTTCGTTTCCGCAGATACGCAGTATTTT
TRBV27	-	TRBJ1-6	-	CASSWAGVNPNSPLHF	TGTGCCAGCAGCTGGGCCGGGGTGAATCCTAATTCACCCCTCCACTTT
TRBV29-1	once	TRBJ1-4	-	CSVGSRVRRDEKLFF	TGCAGCGTTGGGTCCAGGGTCCGTAGGGATGAAAAACTGTTTTTT
TRBV9	-	TRBJ2-3	TRBD2	CASSVERGLGDTQYF	TGTGCCAGCAGCGTAGAGCGGGGTTTGGGAGATACGCAGTATTTT
TRBV7-9	-	TRBJ1-4	-	CASSGRDTLSTNEKLFF	TGTGCCAGCAGCGGCCGGGACACTCTCTCAACTAATGAAAAACTGTTTTTT
TRBV28	-	TRBJ2-5	TRBD1	CASSAPTGGETQYF	TGTGCCAGCAGTGCCCCGACAGGGGGGGAGACCCAGTACTTC
TRBV27	-	TRBJ1-5	-	CASSLRQAEIEHF	TGTGCCAGCAGTTTACGACAGGCGGAAATAGAGCATTTT
TRBV18	-	TRBJ2-1	TRBD2	CASLRDYLRNEQFF	TGTGCCAGCTTGCGGGACTACCTACGGAATGAGCAGTTCTTC
TRBV7-9	-	TRBJ2-5	TRBD1	CASSPGTGSQETQYF	TGTGCCAGCAGCCCAGGGACAGGCAGCCAGGAGACCCAGTACTTC
TRBV10-3	-	TRBJ2-3	-	CATLTRSTDTQYF	TGTGCCACCCTCACTCGGAGCACAGATACGCAGTATTTT
TRBV18	-	TRBJ2-2	-	CASSPRMSDRPTGELFF	TGTGCCAGCTCACCACGTATGTCGGACAGACCCACCGGGGAGCTGTTTTTT
TRBV7-9	-	TRBJ2-5	TRBD1	CANKGGDRGRRETQYF	TGTGCTAACAAGGGGGGGGACAGGGGGCGTAGGGAGACCCAGTACTTC
TRBV18	-	TRBJ2-3	-	CASSNLGGTDTQYF	TGTGCCAGCTCCAATCTCGGGGGCACAGATACGCAGTATTTT
TRBV27	-	TRBJ2-7	-	CASRSLISYEQYF	TGTGCCAGCAGGTCGTTGATCTCCTACGAGCAGTACTTC
TRBV6-4	-	TRBJ1-6	-	CASSDQQGSPLHF	TGTGCCAGCAGTGACCAACAGGGCTCACCCCTCCACTTT
TRBV5-5	once	TRBJ2-7	-	CASSPGPLQGSEQYF	TGTGCCAGCAGCCCGGGCCCCCTACAGGGTAGTGAGCAGTACTTC
TRBV5-1	-	TRBJ2-1	-	CASSLEAGSLYNEQFF	TGCGCCAGCAGCTTGGAGGCCGGGTCCCTTTACAATGAGCAGTTCTTC
TRBV9	-	TRBJ2-3	TRBD2	CASSFRGGARDTQYF	TGTGCCAGCAGCTTCCGCGGGGGGGCAAGAGATACGCAGTATTTT
TRBV30	-	TRBJ2-1	-	CAWSAGVAKAYNEQFF	TGTGCCTGGAGTGCCGGGGTCGCTAAGGCCTACAATGAGCAGTTCTTC
TRBV7-9	-	TRBJ2-1	TRBD1	CASSSSITWTGTDNEQFF	TGTGCCAGCAGCTCCTCCATTACTTGGACAGGGACGGACAATGAGCAGTTCTTC
TRBV10-3	once	TRBJ2-3	-	CATEIGGVTDTQYF	TGTGCCACCGAAATAGGGGGGGTAACAGATACGCAGTATTTT
TRBV9	-	TRBJ2-7	TRBD2	CASSVGLAGEFLYEQYF	TGTGCCAGCAGCGTAGGGCTAGCGGGAGAGTTTCTCTACGAGCAGTACTTC
TRBV27	-	TRBJ2-7	-	CASSPQGINEQYF	TGTGCCAGCAGTCCACAGGGTATCAACGAGCAGTACTTC
TRBV11-1	once	TRBJ1-1	-	CASSSHRNTEAFF	TGTGCCAGCAGCTCACACAGGAACACTGAAGCTTTCTTT
TRBV6-5	-	TRBJ2-7	TRBD1	CASSLAGGVGYEQYF	TGTGCCAGCAGCCTTGCAGGGGGTGTAGGCTACGAGCAGTACTTC